The 14 T cell receptor beta chains below come from one sample, sequenced in a study of blood T cell repertoires in COVID-19. Sequenced by immunoSEQ multiplex PCR; TCRdb stores in-frame clones only, minus some. Here the sample spans roughly 150,000 clones, roughly 93% being singletons. Sequencing used peripheral blood. These receptors were taken from a woman in her sixties with COVID-19, enrolled during active disease.

The chain couples TRBV2 to TRBJ1-4; TRBD1 agrees at 8 bases. From germline, CDR1 is SNHLY and CDR2 FYNNEI. The CDR3 extends over 14 amino acids. The DNA for the CDR3 is TGTGGGTACAGACAGGGGCGGAATCCTGAAAAACTGTTTTTT. It translates to CGYRQGRNPEKLFF. Full variable domain (remainder filled in from reference TRBV2 and TRBJ1-4): EPEVTQTPSHQVTQMGQEVILRCVPISNHLYFYWYRQILGQKVEFLVSFYNNEISEKSEIFDDQFSVERPDGSNFTLKIRSTKLEDSAMYFCGYRQGRNPEKLFFGSGTQLSVL.

DNA of the CDR3: TGTGCCAGCAGCAAAGCGAAAGTGAAGGGGCTGTGGACTAATGAAAAACTGTTTTTT. Residues: CASSKAKVKGLWTNEKLFF. The rearrangement joins TRBV21-1 to TRBJ1-4; the table's D call TRBD1 went unverified against the DNA. TRBV21-1 is recorded as a pseudogene. The CDR3 loop spans 19 amino acids.

This chain links TRBV5-1 with TRBJ1-1; D perhaps matches TRBD1 (6 bases). The germline V gene encodes CDR1 SGHRS and CDR2 YFSETQ. The CDR3 consists of 16 residues. V lost 4 bases to trimming and J lost 1 base, with 17 bases between them. This chain's CDR3 is CASSPGGGPRNTEAFF. For the CDR3, the DNA is TGCGCCAGCAGCCCGGGAGGGGGGCCCCGGAACACTGAAGCTTTCTTT.

The chain recombines TRBV9 with TRBJ2-7, with D maybe TRBD1 (6 bases). Trimming shortened V by 0 bases and J by 3 bases, and 10 bases separated the two germline ends. CDR3 length equals 14 residues. Germline CDR1 and CDR2: SGDLS and YYNGEE. CDR3 sequence reads: CASSVGGDNYEQYF. The CDR3 DNA sequence: TGTGCCAGCAGCGTAGGAGGGGACAACTACGAGCAGTACTTC. The full variable domain, with the rest looked up from reference TRBV9 and TRBJ2-7, is DSGVTQTPKHLITATGQRVTLRCSPRSGDLSVYWYQQSLDQGLQFLIQYYNGEERAKGNILERFSAQQFPDLHSELNLSSLELGDSALYFCASSVGGDNYEQYFGPGTRLTVT.

This clone appeared once. V gene TRBV4-2 combines with J gene TRBJ1-6; 9 nucleotides align to TRBD1. V lost 4 bases, J lost 10 bases, and 8 bases stayed unmatched. The CDR3 has 15 amino acids. CDR1 is LGHNA, CDR2 YNFKEQ, per germline. CDR3 region: CASSRGDREDSPLHF. Written as DNA, the CDR3 is TGTGCCAGCAGCCGAGGGGACAGGGAGGACTCACCCCTCCACTTT.

The chain employs TRBV24-1 and TRBJ1-4; 7 bases line up with TRBD1. Germline CDR1 and CDR2: KGHDR and SFDVKD. The CDR3 is made up of 14 amino acids. J gave up 2 bases and V 8 bases, and 4 bases lay outside the gene matches. The CDR3 region has the DNA TGTGCCACCATAAAGGGGGCGACTAATGAAAAACTGTTTTTT. It yields the protein CATIKGATNEKLFF.

The V and J genes are TRBV9 and TRBJ1-3; no reliable D call. The CDR3 length is 15 residues. Trimming took off 0 bases at V and 0 bases at J, with 7 bases between the two ends. The germline V gene encodes CDR1 SGDLS and CDR2 YYNGEE. The CDR3 region has the DNA TGTGCCAGCAGCGTAGGGGCCCGCTCTGGAAACACCATATATTTT. Translated, it gives CASSVGARSGNTIYF.

The V and J genes are TRBV9 and TRBJ2-3, with a weak D call TRBD1 (6 bases). The CDR3 has 12 residues. In germline, CDR1 is SGDLS, CDR2 YYNGEE. V was clipped by 3 bases and J by 4 bases, with 6 bases between them. In DNA, the CDR3 is TGTGCCAGCAGCGGGGGGCCAGATACGCAGTATTTT. Protein product: CASSGGPDTQYF.

In nucleotides, the CDR3 is TGTGCCAGCAGGGCGGGGGATGGCGACACCGGGGAGCTGTTTTTT. Protein: CASRAGDGDTGELFF. J is TRBJ2-2 and V is TRBV6-5, with TRBD2 matching over 7 bases. Germline CDR1 reads MNHEY; CDR2 reads SVGAGI. The V segment lost 6 bases and the J segment 3 bases; nucleotides outside the gene matches: 7. This CDR3 contains 15 residues.

The count of this clone is one. The chain combines TRBV12-3 or TRBV12-4 with TRBJ2-1, with D perhaps TRBD1 (5 bases). V lost 7 bases and J lost 3, with 10 bases in between. This CDR3 region has 13 residues. The CDR3 protein is CASTPDSYNEQFF. The DNA for the CDR3 is TGTGCCAGCACTCCTGACAGCTACAATGAGCAGTTCTTC.

The chain uses TRBV7-8 and TRBJ1-5, with TRBD1 matching 10 bases. J was trimmed by 2 bases and V by 5 bases; bases with no gene match: 12. The CDR3 length is 18 residues. Germline V gene lookup returns CDR1 SGHVS and CDR2 FQNEAQ. CDR3 in DNA: TGTGCCAGCAGCCCGGCGGGGACAGGGGCACAAGGCAATCAGCCCCAGCATTTT. Its protein product is CASSPAGTGAQGNQPQHF.

The rearrangement joins TRBV6-5 to TRBJ1-5; no clear D. This CDR3 has 14 amino acids. Trimming pared 7 bases from V and 0 bases from J, leaving 10 bases between. Looked up from germline, CDR1 is MNHEY and CDR2 is SVGAGI. In DNA form, the CDR3 reads TGTGCCAGCATCGGAGGGAATAGCAATCAGCCCCAGCATTTT. Amino acids: CASIGGNSNQPQHF.

The chain couples TRBV27 to TRBJ1-5; 9 bases match TRBD1. Germline values: CDR1 MNHEY, CDR2 SMNVEV (reference sequence). CDR3 length equals 18 residues. The ends lost 5 bases at V and 0 bases at J; junction bases unmatched: 11. This CDR3 reads CASSRTGVTPNSNQPQHF. The CDR3 DNA is TGTGCCAGCAGTCGGACAGGGGTCACCCCAAATAGCAATCAGCCCCAGCATTTT.

This clone was picked up a small number of times. The chain recombines TRBV7-6 with TRBJ2-6, with a possible D match to TRBD1 (6 bases). V lost 3 bases to trimming and J lost 1 base, with 10 bases between them. The CDR3 runs 16 residues. CDR1 and CDR2 from the germline V gene are SGHVS and FNYEAQ. CDR3 sequence reads: CASSLTQGSGANVLTF. In DNA form, the CDR3 reads TGTGCCAGCAGCTTGACTCAGGGGTCTGGGGCCAACGTCCTGACTTTC.